This T cell receptor (beta chain) is drawn from a study of T-cell reconstitution after alpha-beta-depleted transplantation in children. Unique molecular identifiers were incorporated during preparation of the TCRbeta library. MiXCR was run by TCRdb on the PCR reads, yielding one entry per CDR3 protein. Among 90,000 to 150,000 distinct CDR3 sequences listed, 23% were seen once. The sample holds many counts of this clonotype. Its target is not known. The CDR3 extends over 15 amino acids. V was cut by 2 bases and J by 0 bases, with 9 bases left in between. Germline V lookup: CDR1 MNHEY, CDR2 SVGAGI. Study results and caveats: Several patients had high TCRbeta diversity at day 60; it came from surviving recipient T cells and thymic progenitors. By about two months after transplant, alpha-beta T cells reportedly arose from several hundred graft clones that had expanded. The main origin of T-cell counts and diversity one year after transplant was newly produced T cells.

The sequence derives from a male patient between 2 and 15 years old who had a stem cell transplant for chronic granulomatous disease, so the T cells may come from the graft donor. Sample: PBMCs, mostly from graft donor cells, taken 180 days after TCRalphabeta/CD19-depleted stem cell transplant. The chain has TRBV6-5 and TRBJ2-3; D not resolved. CDR3 amino acids: CASSYLGTSTDTQYF. CDR3 DNA: TGTGCCAGCAGTTACCTGGGAACTAGCACAGATACGCAGTATTTT.